Each of the 20 T cell receptor beta chains below was sequenced from the same sample in a study of cytomegalovirus exposure and HLA in healthy donors. Primers included in the PCR were 60 Vbeta and 13 Jbeta primers. The repertoire was sequenced with immunoSEQ multiplex PCR; TCRdb's copy has only in-frame clones and lacks some. The table has under 150,000 clones, roughly four fifths seen once. The material sequenced was PBMCs. These receptors all stem from a woman between 50 and 59 years old in good health and CMV-seropositive.

This clone was recorded once. The chain recombines TRBV18 with TRBJ1-3; D might be TRBD1 (6 bases). CDR3 size: 16 residues. Trimming cost V 3 bases and J 4 bases, with 16 bases left between them. Germline V lookup: CDR1 KGHSH, CDR2 LQKENI. The CDR3 loop reads CASSPPTGLGGNTIYF. DNA for the CDR3: TGTGCCAGCTCACCCCCCACAGGGCTAGGAGGAAACACCATATATTTT.

The chain joins TRBV6-5 to TRBJ1-5; D perhaps matches TRBD1 (5 bases). The CDR3 totals 13 residues. V was clipped by 2 bases and J by 4 bases, with 6 bases between them. From germline, CDR1 is MNHEY and CDR2 SVGAGI. Here the CDR3 reads CASSYDRNQPQHF. The CDR3 region has the DNA TGTGCCAGCAGTTACGACAGAAATCAGCCCCAGCATTTT.

The count of this clone is one. This rearrangement joins TRBV19 to TRBJ1-2; D ambiguous. Trimming stripped 6 bases from V and 7 bases from J, with 15 bases between. CDR1 is LNHDA, CDR2 SQIVND, per germline (reference sequence). The CDR3 runs 13 residues. The CDR3 DNA reads as TGTGCCAGTAGATTAATGGAGCCCGGTGGCTACACCTTC. It encodes CASRLMEPGGYTF.

The rearrangement links TRBV30 to TRBJ2-3; D is perhaps TRBD2 (5 bases). This CDR3 is built from 14 residues. In germline, CDR1 is GTSNPN, CDR2 SVGIG (reference sequence). V lost 0 bases, J lost 6 bases, and 13 bases lay in between. This CDR3 is CAWSVLGLDDTQYF. The CDR3 region has the DNA TGTGCCTGGAGTGTACTAGGACTTGACGATACGCAGTATTTT.

The chain carries TRBV4-2 and TRBJ2-7; D may be TRBD1 (5 bases). V lost 5 bases and J lost 3, with 11 bases in between. Germline V gene sequence: CDR1 LGHNA, CDR2 YNFKEQ. The CDR3 has 13 amino acids. The CDR3 sequence is CASSIGADYEQYF. CDR3 nucleotide sequence: TGTGCCAGCAGCATAGGGGCGGACTACGAGCAGTACTTC.

The genes are TRBV6-5 and TRBJ1-2; the D is unclear. The CDR3 is made up of 15 amino acids. Germline V CDR1 and CDR2: MNHEY, SVGAGI. V lost 6 bases, J lost 4 bases, and 18 bases lay in between. The CDR3 is CASSRAQGVTYGYTF. CDR3 nucleotides: TGTGCCAGCAGCCGAGCACAAGGAGTCACCTATGGCTACACCTTC.

The CDR3 DNA reads TGCGCCAGCAGCCAAGATCTGGCAGGGACTAACTATGGCTACACCTTC. It yields the protein CASSQDLAGTNYGYTF. The chain recombines TRBV4-3 with TRBJ1-2; D is perhaps TRBD1 (5 bases). CDR1 and CDR2 from the germline V gene are LGHNA and YSLEER. This CDR3 contains 16 residues. Trimming shortened V by 0 bases and J by 0 bases, and 11 bases separated the two germline ends.

This chain joins TRBV5-1 and TRBJ2-5; D possibly corresponds to TRBD1 (6 bases). Germline loops: CDR1 SGHRS, CDR2 YFSETQ. V lost 0 bases, J lost 2 bases, and 11 bases lay in between. The CDR3 has 15 amino acids. Written as DNA, the CDR3 is TGCGCCAGCAGCTTGGCCAGACAGGCTCAAGAGACCCAGTACTTC. Translation gives CASSLARQAQETQYF. Supplemented by reference TRBV5-1 and TRBJ2-5, the full variable domain reads KAGVTQTPRYLIKTRGQQVTLSCSPISGHRSVSWYQQTPGQGLQFLFEYFSETQRNKGNFPGRFSGRQFSNSRSEMNVSTLELGDSALYLCASSLARQAQETQYFGPGTRLLVL.

The chain employs TRBV10-3 and TRBJ1-1; possible D gene TRBD1, 5 bases. Trimming left V 0 bases short and J 4 bases short, with 9 bases between. Germline loops: CDR1 ENHRY, CDR2 SYGVKD. The CDR3 runs 14 residues. The CDR3 DNA reads TGTGCCATCAGTGAGTCTTCGGGGGGCACTGAAGCTTTCTTT. The encoded protein is CAISESSGGTEAFF.

The rearrangement links TRBV6-1 to TRBJ1-2; D is uncertain. Germline CDR1 is MNHNS and CDR2 is SASEGT. CDR3 size: 12 residues. V was clipped by 9 bases and J by 3 bases, with 11 bases between them. CDR3 sequence: CASCPEDYGYTF. The DNA for the CDR3 is TGTGCCAGTTGCCCTGAGGACTATGGCTACACCTTC.

V and J are TRBV7-3 and TRBJ2-3, with TRBD1 as a possible D gene (6 bases). CDR3 length: 15 residues. Germline V gives CDR1 SGHTA, CDR2 FQGTGA. Deletions cut 5 bases from V and 0 bases from J, with 12 bases between. The CDR3 DNA follows: TGTGCCAGCAGCGCCGGACAGACTAGCACAGATACGCAGTATTTT. Residues: CASSAGQTSTDTQYF.

The chain has TRBV4-1 and TRBJ2-7; TRBD2 matches 7 bases. The trim removed 1 base at V and 2 bases at J, leaving 5 bases unmatched. The CDR3 sequence is 15 residues long. Germline loops: CDR1 MGHRA, CDR2 YSYEKL. The CDR3 here is CASSQVAAGAYEQYF. CDR3 DNA: TGCGCCAGCAGCCAAGTAGCGGCGGGAGCCTACGAGCAGTACTTC.

The V call is TRBV7-9, the J call TRBJ1-4, with 8 bases that match TRBD1. This CDR3 is built from 14 residues. V shed 5 bases, J shed 8 bases, and the junction held 7 bases outside the gene matches. Germline V gives CDR1 SEHNR, CDR2 FQNEAQ (reference sequence). CDR3 region: CASSRGQGGEKLFF. CDR3 in DNA: TGTGCCAGCAGCCGAGGACAGGGAGGGGAAAAACTGTTTTTT.

This clone was found a few times. The chain joins TRBV2 to TRBJ2-1; 9 nucleotides align to TRBD1. CDR3 size: 15 residues. J lost 2 bases, V lost 2 bases, and 1 base had no gene match. The V gene's germline CDR1 is SNHLY and CDR2 FYNNEI. The CDR3 coding sequence is TGTGCCAGCAGTGAAAGACAGGGGGCCTACAATGAGCAGTTCTTC. Amino acid sequence: CASSERQGAYNEQFF.

The chain joins TRBV5-1 to TRBJ2-2; perhaps TRBD1 as D (6 bases). This CDR3 has 16 amino acids. Between the trimmed V and J ends, which lost 0 bases and 3 bases, there was a span of 12 bases. CDR1 is SGHRS, CDR2 YFSETQ, per germline. The CDR3 DNA follows: TGCGCCAGCAGCTTGGTGGGGGCCGCGTACACCGGGGAGCTGTTTTTT. Protein product: CASSLVGAAYTGELFF.

The genes are TRBV5-1 and TRBJ2-5; D remains ambiguous. Between the trimmed V and J ends, which lost 0 bases and 1 base, there was a span of 7 bases. This CDR3 spans 14 amino acids. Germline CDR1 reads SGHRS; CDR2 reads YFSETQ. CDR3 loop: CASSLDTAQETQYF. DNA for the CDR3: TGCGCCAGCAGCTTGGACACCGCCCAAGAGACCCAGTACTTC.

V is TRBV9 and J is TRBJ2-1; possible D gene TRBD2, 6 bases. The CDR3 length is 13 residues. In germline, CDR1 is SGDLS, CDR2 YYNGEE. Trimming stripped 0 bases from V and 7 bases from J, with 8 bases between. CDR3 in DNA: TGTGCCAGCAGCGTAGTGGCGGGAAATGAGCAGTTCTTC. It translates to CASSVVAGNEQFF.

The chain employs TRBV7-9 and TRBJ1-1; possible D gene TRBD1, 5 bases. Germline lookup yields CDR1 SEHNR and CDR2 FQNEAQ (reference sequence). The CDR3 length is 14 residues. Trimming left V 1 base short and J 4 bases short, with 10 bases between. As DNA, the CDR3 is TGTGCCAGCAGCTTAGGCAGGGAGGTCACTGAAGCTTTCTTT. As protein: CASSLGREVTEAFF.

The chain employs TRBV28 and TRBJ1-4; D perhaps matches TRBD1 (5 bases). Germline V lookup: CDR1 MDHEN, CDR2 SYDVKM. The CDR3 has 15 amino acids. Trimming removed 7 bases from V and 5 bases from J, with 17 bases in between. CDR3 coding DNA: TGTGCCAGCAAGGGGTCAAGGCCCCAAAATGAAAAACTGTTTTTT. Amino acids: CASKGSRPQNEKLFF. The full variable domain, its missing parts supplied by reference TRBV28 and TRBJ1-4, is DVKVTQSSRYLVKRTGEKVFLECVQDMDHENMFWYRQDPGLGLRLIYFSYDVKMKEKGDIPEGYSVSREKKERFSLILESASTNQTSMYLCASKGSRPQNEKLFFGSGTQLSVL.

The CDR3 reads CASSSRAGTHNQPQHF. For the CDR3, the DNA is TGTGCCAGTAGTTCCCGCGCCGGGACACACAATCAGCCCCAGCATTTT. The V and J genes are TRBV19 and TRBJ1-5, with a weak D call TRBD1 (6 bases). Trimming removed 5 bases at V and 3 bases at J, with 17 bases between. The CDR3 length is 16 residues. Per germline, CDR1 LNHDA and CDR2 SQIVND (reference sequence).